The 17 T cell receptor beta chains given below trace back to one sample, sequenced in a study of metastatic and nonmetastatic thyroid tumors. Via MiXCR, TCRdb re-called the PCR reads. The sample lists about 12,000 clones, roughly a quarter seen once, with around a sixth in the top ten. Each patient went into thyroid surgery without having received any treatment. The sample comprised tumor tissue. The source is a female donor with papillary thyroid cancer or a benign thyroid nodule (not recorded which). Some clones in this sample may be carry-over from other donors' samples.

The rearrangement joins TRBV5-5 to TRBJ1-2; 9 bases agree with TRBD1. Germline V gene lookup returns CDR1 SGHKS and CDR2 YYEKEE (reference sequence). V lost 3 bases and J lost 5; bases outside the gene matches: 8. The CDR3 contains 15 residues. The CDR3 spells CASSSPGQGLYGYTF. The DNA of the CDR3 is TGTGCCAGCAGCTCACCGGGACAGGGCTTATATGGCTACACCTTC.

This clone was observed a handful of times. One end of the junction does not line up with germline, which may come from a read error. In DNA form, the CDR3 reads TGTGCCAGCAGGACAAATGAAAGGGTTGAAGCTCTCTTT. Its translation is CASRTNERVEALF. J is TRBJ1-1 and V is TRBV27, with unresolved D. Looked up from germline, CDR1 is MNHEY and CDR2 is SMNVEV (reference sequence). This CDR3 spans 13 amino acids.

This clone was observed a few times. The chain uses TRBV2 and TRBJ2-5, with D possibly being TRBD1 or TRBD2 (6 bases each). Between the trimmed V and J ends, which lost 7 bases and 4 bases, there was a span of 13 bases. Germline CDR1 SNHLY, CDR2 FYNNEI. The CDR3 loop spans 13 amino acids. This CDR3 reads CASTRGGVETQYF. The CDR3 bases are TGTGCCAGCACCAGGGGAGGTGTAGAGACCCAGTACTTC.

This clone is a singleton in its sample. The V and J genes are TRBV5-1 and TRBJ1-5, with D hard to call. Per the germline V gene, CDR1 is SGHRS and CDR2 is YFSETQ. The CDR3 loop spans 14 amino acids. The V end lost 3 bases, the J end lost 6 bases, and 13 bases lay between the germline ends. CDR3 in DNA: TGCGCCAGCAGCTCCGGAAAAGACGGTCAGCCCCAGCATTTT. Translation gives CASSSGKDGQPQHF.

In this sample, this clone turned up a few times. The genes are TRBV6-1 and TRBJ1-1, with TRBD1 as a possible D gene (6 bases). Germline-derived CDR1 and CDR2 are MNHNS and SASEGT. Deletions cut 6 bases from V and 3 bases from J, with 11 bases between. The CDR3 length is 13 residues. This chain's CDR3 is CASRRDTYTEAFF. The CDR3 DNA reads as TGTGCCAGCAGGCGGGACACCTACACTGAAGCTTTCTTT.

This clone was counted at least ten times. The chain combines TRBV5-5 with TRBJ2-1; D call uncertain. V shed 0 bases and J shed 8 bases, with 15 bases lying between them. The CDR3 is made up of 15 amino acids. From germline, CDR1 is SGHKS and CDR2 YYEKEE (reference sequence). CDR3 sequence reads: CASSLGGDVFYEQFF. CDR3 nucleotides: TGTGCCAGCAGCTTGGGCGGAGACGTCTTCTATGAGCAGTTCTTC.

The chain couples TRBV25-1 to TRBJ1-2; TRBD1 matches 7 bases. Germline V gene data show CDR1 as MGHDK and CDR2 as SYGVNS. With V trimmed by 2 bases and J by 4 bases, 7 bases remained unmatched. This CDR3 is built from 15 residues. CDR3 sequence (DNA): TGTGCCAGCAGTGAAGGAAACAGGGGCGTCTATGGCTACACCTTC. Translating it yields CASSEGNRGVYGYTF.

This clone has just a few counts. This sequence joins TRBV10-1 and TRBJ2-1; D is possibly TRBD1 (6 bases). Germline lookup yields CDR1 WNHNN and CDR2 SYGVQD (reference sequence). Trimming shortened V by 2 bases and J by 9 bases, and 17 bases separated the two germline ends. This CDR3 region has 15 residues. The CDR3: CASSEVVSRGGEQFF. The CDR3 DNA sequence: TGCGCCAGCAGTGAGGTGGTATCCAGGGGTGGTGAGCAGTTCTTC.

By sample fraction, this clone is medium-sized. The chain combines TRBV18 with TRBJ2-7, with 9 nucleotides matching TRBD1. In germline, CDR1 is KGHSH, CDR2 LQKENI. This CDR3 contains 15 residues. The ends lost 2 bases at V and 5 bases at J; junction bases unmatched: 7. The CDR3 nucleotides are TGTGCCAGCTCACCATCGACCGACAGGGGGAACGAGCAGTACTTC. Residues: CASSPSTDRGNEQYF.

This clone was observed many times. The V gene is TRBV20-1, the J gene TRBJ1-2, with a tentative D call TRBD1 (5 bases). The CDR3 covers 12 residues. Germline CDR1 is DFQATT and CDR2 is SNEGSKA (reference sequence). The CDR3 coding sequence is TGCATTGGGGGTAATACTAACTATGGCTACACCTTC. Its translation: CIGGNTNYGYTF.

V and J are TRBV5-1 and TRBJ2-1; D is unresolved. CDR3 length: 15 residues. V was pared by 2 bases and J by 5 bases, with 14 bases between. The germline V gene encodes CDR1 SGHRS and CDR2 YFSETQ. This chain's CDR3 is CASSLAQPTDNEQFF. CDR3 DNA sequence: TGCGCCAGCAGCTTAGCGCAGCCCACTGACAATGAGCAGTTCTTC.

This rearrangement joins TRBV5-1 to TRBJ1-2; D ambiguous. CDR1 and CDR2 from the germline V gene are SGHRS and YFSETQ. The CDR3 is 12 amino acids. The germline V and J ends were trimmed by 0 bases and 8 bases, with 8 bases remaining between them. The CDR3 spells CASSLDGKGYTF. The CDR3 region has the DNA TGCGCCAGCAGCTTGGATGGGAAAGGCTACACCTTC.

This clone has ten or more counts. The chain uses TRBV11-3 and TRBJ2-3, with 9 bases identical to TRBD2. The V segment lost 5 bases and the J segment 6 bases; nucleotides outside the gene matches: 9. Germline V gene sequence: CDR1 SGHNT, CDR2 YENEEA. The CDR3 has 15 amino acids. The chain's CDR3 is CASSELAGWADTQYF. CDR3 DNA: TGTGCCAGCAGCGAACTAGCGGGTTGGGCGGATACGCAGTATTTT.

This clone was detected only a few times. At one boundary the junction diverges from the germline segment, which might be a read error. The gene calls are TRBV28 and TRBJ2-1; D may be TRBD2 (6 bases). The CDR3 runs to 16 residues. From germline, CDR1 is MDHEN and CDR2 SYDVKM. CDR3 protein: CASSPWTGGTYNEKFF. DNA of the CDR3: TGTGCCAGCAGTCCTTGGACTGGCGGGACCTACAATGAGAAGTTCTTC.

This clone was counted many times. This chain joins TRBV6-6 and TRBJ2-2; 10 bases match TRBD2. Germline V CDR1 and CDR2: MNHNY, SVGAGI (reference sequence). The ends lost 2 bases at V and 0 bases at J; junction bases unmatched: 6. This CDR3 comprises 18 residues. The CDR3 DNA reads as TGTGCCAGCAGTTACATCCGAGCGGGAGGGTCGAACACCGGGGAGCTGTTTTTT. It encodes CASSYIRAGGSNTGELFF.

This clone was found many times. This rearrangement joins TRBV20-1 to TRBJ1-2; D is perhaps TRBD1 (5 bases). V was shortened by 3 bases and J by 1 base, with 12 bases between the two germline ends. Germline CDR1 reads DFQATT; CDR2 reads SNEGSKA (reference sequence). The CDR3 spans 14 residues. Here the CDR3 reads CSARLGVGNYGYTF. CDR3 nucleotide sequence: TGCAGTGCTAGGTTGGGGGTTGGTAACTATGGCTACACCTTC.

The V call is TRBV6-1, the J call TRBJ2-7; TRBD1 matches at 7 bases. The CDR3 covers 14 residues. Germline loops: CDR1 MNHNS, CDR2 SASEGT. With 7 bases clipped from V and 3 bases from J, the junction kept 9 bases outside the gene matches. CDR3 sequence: CASNPGTEVYEQYF. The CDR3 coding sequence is TGTGCCAGCAACCCCGGGACAGAAGTCTACGAGCAGTACTTC.